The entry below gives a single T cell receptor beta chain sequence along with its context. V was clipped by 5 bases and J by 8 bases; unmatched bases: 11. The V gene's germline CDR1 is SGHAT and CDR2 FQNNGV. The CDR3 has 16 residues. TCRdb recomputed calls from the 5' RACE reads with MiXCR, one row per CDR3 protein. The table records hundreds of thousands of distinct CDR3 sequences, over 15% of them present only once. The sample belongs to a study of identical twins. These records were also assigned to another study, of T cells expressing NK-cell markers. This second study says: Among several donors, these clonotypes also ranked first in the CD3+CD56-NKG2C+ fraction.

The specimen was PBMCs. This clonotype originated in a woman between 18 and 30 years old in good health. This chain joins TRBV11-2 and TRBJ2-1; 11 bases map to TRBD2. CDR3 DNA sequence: TGTGCCAGCAGCGGGTATTTAGCGGGGGGGCTCGATGAGCAGTTCTTC. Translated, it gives CASSGYLAGGLDEQFF.